This passage covers 15 T cell receptor beta chains from one sample sequenced in a study of monozygotic twins with cystic fibrosis. Only in-frame clones appear in the TCRdb table, and some are missing; sequencing was by immunoSEQ multiplex PCR. The repertoire holds fewer than 30,000 clones, with about 96% as singletons. The material sequenced was blood. These receptors came from a girl aged 2 to 10 with cystic fibrosis.

V and J are TRBV28 and TRBJ2-7; D unclear. V was shortened by 4 bases and J by 7 bases, with 5 bases between the two germline ends. Germline assignment: CDR1 MDHEN and CDR2 SYDVKM. The CDR3 has 10 amino acids. As DNA, the CDR3 is TGTGCCAGCAGTTCACGGGAGCAGTACTTC. The encoded protein is CASSSREQYF. The entire variable domain, with the rest obtained from reference TRBV28 and TRBJ2-7, is as follows: DVKVTQSSRYLVKRTGEKVFLECVQDMDHENMFWYRQDPGLGLRLIYFSYDVKMKEKGDIPEGYSVSREKKERFSLILESASTNQTSMYLCASSSREQYFGPGTRLTVT.

The rearrangement links TRBV6-4 to TRBJ2-1; TRBD2 matches 9 bases. V lost 3 bases to trimming and J lost 7 bases; unmatched junction nucleotides: 10. In germline, CDR1 is MRHNA, CDR2 SNTAGT. The CDR3 totals 16 residues. DNA of the CDR3: TGTGCCAGCAGTGAATTCGGCGGGAGGGCCGGTAATGAGCAGTTCTTC. Its translation: CASSEFGGRAGNEQFF.

This chain uses TRBV29-1 with TRBJ1-1, with a weak D call TRBD1 (5 bases). The V and J ends lost 7 bases and 9 bases respectively, with 15 bases between them. The CDR3 contains 11 residues. The germline gives CDR1 SQVTM, CDR2 ANQGSEA. CDR3 residues: CSAFPGPKAFF. The CDR3 coding sequence is TGCAGCGCTTTTCCGGGACCAAAAGCTTTCTTT.

The rearrangement joins TRBV28 to TRBJ1-2, with 7 bases matching TRBD1. This CDR3 is built from 13 residues. J lost 4 bases, V lost 2 bases, and 1 base had no gene match. Germline V lookup: CDR1 MDHEN, CDR2 SYDVKM. The CDR3 reads CASSLHRGYGYTF. As DNA, the CDR3 is TGTGCCAGCAGTTTACACAGGGGCTATGGCTACACCTTC.

This sequence joins TRBV7-2 and TRBJ2-5, with a tentative D call TRBD1 (5 bases). Trimming took off 4 bases at V and 5 bases at J, with 11 bases between the two ends. Per the germline V gene, CDR1 is SGHTA and CDR2 is FQGNSA. The CDR3 covers 13 residues. This CDR3 reads CASSSTHRETQYF. The CDR3 region has the DNA TGTGCCAGCAGCTCCACTCACAGGGAGACCCAGTACTTC.

The rearrangement joins TRBV11-2 to TRBJ1-3; D call uncertain. There are 15 residues in the CDR3. Per germline, CDR1 SGHAT and CDR2 FQNNGV. V lost 2 bases to trimming and J lost 2 bases, with 10 bases between them. In DNA, the CDR3 is TGTGCCAGCAGCTTAACGATAGATCCTGGAAACACCATATATTTT. Encoded protein: CASSLTIDPGNTIYF.

This clone was seen once. This chain uses TRBV6-1 with TRBJ2-7, with D unresolved. V lost 2 bases to trimming and J lost 3 bases, with 11 bases between them. Germline V gene lookup returns CDR1 MNHNS and CDR2 SASEGT. CDR3 length: 14 residues. DNA for the CDR3: TGTGCCAGCAGTGAAAACCGCCGCAGCTACGAGCAGTACTTC. As protein: CASSENRRSYEQYF.

This chain connects TRBV29-1 to TRBJ2-3; 8 positions agree with TRBD2. Germline CDR1 reads SQVTM; CDR2 reads ANQGSEA. This CDR3 has 14 residues. J was trimmed by 3 bases and V by 7 bases; bases with no gene match: 9. CDR3 region: CSAYPASGTDTQYF. As DNA, the CDR3 is TGCAGCGCCTACCCGGCTAGCGGGACAGATACGCAGTATTTT.

This clone is a singleton in its sample. The rearrangement links TRBV4-1 to TRBJ2-7; 9 positions agree with TRBD2. V trimming: 1 base; J trimming: 3 bases; junction bases outside the gene matches: 7. CDR3 length: 16 amino acids. The germline V gene has CDR1 MGHRA and CDR2 YSYEKL. CDR3 DNA: TGCGCCAGCAGCCAAGGTCTAGCGGGGTCCCTCTACGAGCAGTACTTC. This sequence encodes CASSQGLAGSLYEQYF.

This sequence joins TRBV29-1 and TRBJ2-1; a weak D match, TRBD2 (6 bases). CDR1 is SQVTM and CDR2 is ANQGSEA in the germline V gene. The ends were cut back, 6 bases at V and 3 bases at J, with 24 bases in the middle. This CDR3 region has 17 residues. In nucleotides, the CDR3 is TGCAGCGTCGGAGGGTTTAGGGGAGCCTCCGGCTACAATGAGCAGTTCTTC. This translates into CSVGGFRGASGYNEQFF.

The rearrangement joins TRBV29-1 to TRBJ2-2, with a tentative D call TRBD2 (6 bases). CDR3 length: 16 amino acids. CDR1 is SQVTM and CDR2 is ANQGSEA in the germline V gene. The CDR3 spells CRETECPSANTGELFF. The CDR3 region has the DNA TGCAGAGAAACCGAGTGTCCTAGCGCGAACACCGGGGAGCTGTTTTTT.

V gene TRBV9 combines with J gene TRBJ2-2; D call uncertain. Germline CDR1 is SGDLS and CDR2 is YYNGEE. The V end lost 4 bases, the J end lost 0 bases, and 10 bases lay between the germline ends. The CDR3 is made up of 15 amino acids. CDR3 loop: CASSPPTANTGELFF. The DNA of the CDR3 is TGTGCCAGCAGCCCCCCAACGGCGAACACCGGGGAGCTGTTTTTT.

J is TRBJ1-2 and V is TRBV27; D is possibly TRBD1 (5 bases). V lost 5 bases to trimming and J lost 4 bases, with 14 bases between them. The CDR3 is made up of 14 amino acids. The V gene's germline CDR1 is MNHEY and CDR2 SMNVEV (reference sequence). This chain's CDR3 is CASSPPGPIYGYTF. The CDR3, as DNA: TGTGCCAGCAGTCCCCCGGGACCGATCTATGGCTACACCTTC.

The chain links TRBV28 to TRBJ2-7; the D gene could be TRBD1 or TRBD2 (5 bases each). This CDR3 spans 14 amino acids. Trimming removed 2 bases from V and 0 bases from J, with 8 bases in between. Germline V CDR1 and CDR2: MDHEN, SYDVKM. CDR3 in DNA: TGTGCCAGCAGTTTAGAGGGGAGCTCCTACGAGCAGTACTTC. Protein sequence: CASSLEGSSYEQYF.

This CDR3 reads CASSMEPGTSATQYF. In DNA form, the CDR3 reads TGTGCCAGCAGCATGGAACCCGGGACTAGCGCCACCCAGTACTTC. The V gene is TRBV11-2, the J gene TRBJ2-5; 10 nucleotides match TRBD2. CDR1 and CDR2 (germline): SGHAT, FQNNGV. The CDR3 is 15 amino acids. V lost 5 bases to trimming and J lost 8 bases; unmatched junction nucleotides: 11.